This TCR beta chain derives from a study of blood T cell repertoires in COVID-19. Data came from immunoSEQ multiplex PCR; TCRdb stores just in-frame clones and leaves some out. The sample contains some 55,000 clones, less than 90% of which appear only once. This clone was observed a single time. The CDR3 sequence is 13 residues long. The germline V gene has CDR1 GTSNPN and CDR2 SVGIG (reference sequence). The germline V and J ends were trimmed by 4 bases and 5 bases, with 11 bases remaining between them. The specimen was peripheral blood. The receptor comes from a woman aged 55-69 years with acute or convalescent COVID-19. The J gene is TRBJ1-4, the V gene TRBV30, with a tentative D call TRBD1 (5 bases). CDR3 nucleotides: TGTGCCTGGACAGGGAGGATAAATGAAAAACTGTTTTTT. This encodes CAWTGRINEKLFF.